This paragraph covers one T cell receptor beta chain sequence. TCRdb keeps only in-frame clones here, not all; method: immunoSEQ multiplex PCR. Of around 300,000 clones in the sample, 75% to 90% were seen once. The data originate from a study of blood T cell repertoires in COVID-19. Overall study: From the United States, Italy and Spain came samples of acute and convalescent COVID-19.

Germline V gene sequence: CDR1 SGHRS, CDR2 YFSETQ. V was pared by 10 bases and J by 2 bases, with 8 bases of the junction left unmatched. This CDR3 has 13 amino acids. Sequencing was carried out using PBMCs or T cells enriched from blood (not recorded which). The source of this sequence is a woman between 18 and 30 years old who had recovered from COVID-19. The rearrangement uses TRBV5-1 and TRBJ1-1; 7 bases line up with TRBD1. CDR3 residues: CAARQGPNTEAFF. The CDR3 nucleotides are TGCGCCGCCCGACAGGGTCCAAACACTGAAGCTTTCTTT.